This T cell receptor (beta chain) was sequenced in a study of CD8+CD57+ T cells in acquired aplastic anemia. All patients picked for sequencing had shown, by flow cytometry, an expansion of CD8+CD57+ cells. The CDR3 has 14 residues. Germline CDR1 is SNHLY and CDR2 is FYNNEI. The junction had 6 bases not matched to a gene; V was cut back by 6 bases and J by 5 bases. The study profiled TCR beta VDJ and CDR3 using genomic DNA as template. TCRdb re-called the reads through MiXCR, storing one row per CDR3 protein. The sample holds 450,000 to 600,000 distinct CDR3 sequences, over 25% seen once. V and J are TRBV2 and TRBJ1-4, with 7 bases matching TRBD1. Sequencing used sorted CD4+, CD8+, or CD8+CD57+ T cells (not recorded which) from PBMCs. The receptor's source is a human donor with aplastic anemia. The CDR3 sequence is CASSFGTANEKLFF. As DNA, the CDR3 is TGTGCCAGCAGCTTCGGGACAGCGAATGAAAAACTGTTTTTT. Based on the CDR3 plus reference TRBV2 and TRBJ1-4, the full variable domain is EPEVTQTPSHQVTQMGQEVILRCVPISNHLYFYWYRQILGQKVEFLVSFYNNEISEKSEIFDDQFSVERPDGSNFTLKIRSTKLEDSAMYFCASSFGTANEKLFFGSGTQLSVL.